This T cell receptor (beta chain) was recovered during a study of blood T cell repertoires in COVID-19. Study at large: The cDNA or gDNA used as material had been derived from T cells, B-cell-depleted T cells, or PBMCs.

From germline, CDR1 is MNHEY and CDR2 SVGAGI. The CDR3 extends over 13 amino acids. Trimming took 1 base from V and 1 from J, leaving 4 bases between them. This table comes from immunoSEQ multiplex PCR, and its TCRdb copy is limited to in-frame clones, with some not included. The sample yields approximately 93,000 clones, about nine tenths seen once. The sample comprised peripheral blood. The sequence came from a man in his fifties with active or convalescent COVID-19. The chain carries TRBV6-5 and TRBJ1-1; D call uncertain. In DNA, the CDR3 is TGTGCCAGCAGTTACTTTCAGAACACTGAAGCTTTCTTT. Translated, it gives CASSYFQNTEAFF.